These 27 T cell receptor beta chains came from one sample sequenced in a study of human T cells and chemical hapten exposure. TCRdb ran MiXCR on the RACE reads and lists one entry per CDR3 protein. The table shows roughly 200,000 distinct CDR3 sequences, with 20% to 25% occurring only once. Time point denoted: patch test 1, 2 weeks after DPC sensitization. Treatment reported: therapeutic diphenylcyclopropenone sensitization with weekly scalp DPC. The source material was whole blood, sampled in connection with sensitization to the hapten diphenylcyclopropenone (DPC). These receptors all come from a woman aged 50 to 65 with alopecia areata. Some clones in this sample may be carry-over from other donors' samples.

The chain employs TRBV5-1 and TRBJ1-1, with 7 nucleotides matching TRBD1. The CDR3 extends over 15 amino acids. The V and J ends lost 1 base and 1 base, in that order; junction bases with no gene match: 4. Germline loops: CDR1 SGHRS, CDR2 YFSETQ. CDR3 sequence (DNA): TGCGCCAGCAGCTTGTCTGGGACAGAGAACACTGAAGCTTTCTTT. This codes for CASSLSGTENTEAFF.

This clonotype was seen more than once but under ten times. The J gene is TRBJ2-1, the V gene TRBV6-5; 13 bases are shared with TRBD2. The CDR3 covers 19 residues. V dropped 7 bases and J dropped 0; count of bases not matched to a gene: 12. Germline V gives CDR1 MNHEY, CDR2 SVGAGI. The CDR3 region has the DNA TGTGCCAGCAAGGGGGTGGGACTAGCGGGATCTCTCTCCTACAATGAGCAGTTCTTC. Protein sequence: CASKGVGLAGSLSYNEQFF.

The J gene is TRBJ2-2, the V gene TRBV6-2 or TRBV6-3; 8 positions agree with TRBD2. The CDR3 totals 14 residues. J lost 11 bases, V lost 0 bases, and 5 bases had no gene match. Germline lookup yields CDR1 MNHEY and CDR2 SVGEGT. This chain's CDR3 is CASSYSGGRFELFF. The CDR3 bases are TGTGCCAGCAGTTACTCAGGCGGGAGGTTCGAGCTGTTTTTT.

This clonotype was seen only a few times. V is TRBV20-1 and J is TRBJ1-2, with 7 positions matching TRBD1. Germline lookup yields CDR1 DFQATT and CDR2 SNEGSKA (reference sequence). V shed 5 bases and J 8 bases; nucleotides not matched to a gene: 11. CDR3 length: 13 residues. The CDR3 nucleotides read TGCAGTGCTGCCGGGACAGCTCTTGAGGGCTACACCTTC. Amino acids: CSAAGTALEGYTF.

This clonotype was seen more than once but under ten times. The V gene is TRBV4-1, the J gene TRBJ2-1; 9 bases fit TRBD2. Germline trimming cut 0 bases from V and 6 bases from J; bases unmatched to any gene: 6. Germline assignment: CDR1 MGHRA and CDR2 YSYEKL. The CDR3 covers 16 residues. CDR3 sequence reads: CASSQDLAGVPNEQFF. In DNA form, the CDR3 reads TGCGCCAGCAGCCAAGATTTAGCGGGAGTTCCCAATGAGCAGTTCTTC.

The rearrangement uses TRBV7-9 and TRBJ2-4, with 11 bases identical to TRBD2. There are 17 residues in the CDR3. CDR1 is SEHNR, CDR2 FQNEAQ, per germline (reference sequence). The J segment lost 1 base and the V segment lost 5 bases, leaving 7 bases of the junction unmatched. CDR3 loop: CASSPLSGRAAKNIQYF. In nucleotides, the CDR3 is TGTGCCAGCAGCCCCCTTAGCGGGAGGGCGGCCAAAAACATTCAGTACTTC.

This clonotype was observed a few times. Here the CDR3 DNA reads TGCGCCAGCAGCTTGTCGGTCACGAACACTGAAGCTTTCTTT. It encodes CASSLSVTNTEAFF. V usage is TRBV5-1 and J usage is TRBJ1-1; no firm D call. CDR1 and CDR2 from the germline V gene are SGHRS and YFSETQ. The CDR3 is 14 residues long. V was shortened by 1 base and J by 1 base, with 8 bases between the two germline ends.

This clonotype was observed a few times. The chain has TRBV7-2 and TRBJ2-1; D might be TRBD1 (6 bases). V dropped 1 base and J dropped 6 bases, with 10 bases sitting between them. The CDR3 runs to 14 residues. CDR1 is SGHTA, CDR2 FQGNSA, per germline. CDR3 DNA: TGTGCCAGCAGCTTAGAACCAGGGGCCAATGAGCAGTTCTTC. It is translated as CASSLEPGANEQFF.

The V and J genes are TRBV11-2 and TRBJ2-7; weak D call: TRBD2 (6 bases). Germline lookup yields CDR1 SGHAT and CDR2 FQNNGV. The CDR3 length is 14 residues. V was clipped by 5 bases and J by 2 bases, with 13 bases between them. CDR3 protein: CASSPAGTPYEQYF. The CDR3 nucleotides are TGTGCCAGCAGCCCAGCAGGGACTCCCTACGAGCAGTACTTC.

The V gene is TRBV6-5, the J gene TRBJ1-1; D may be TRBD1 (5 bases). The CDR3 extends over 14 amino acids. V dropped 0 bases and J dropped 6 bases, with 11 bases sitting between them. Germline values: CDR1 MNHEY, CDR2 SVGAGI. The CDR3 protein is CASSYSTGQSEAFF. The DNA of the CDR3 is TGTGCCAGCAGTTACTCGACCGGACAATCTGAAGCTTTCTTT.

The chain is built from TRBV3-1 and TRBJ2-1, with D possibly being TRBD2 (6 bases). The CDR3 extends over 13 amino acids. The ends were cut back, 6 bases at V and 5 bases at J, with 11 bases in the middle. Germline assignment: CDR1 LGHDT and CDR2 YNNKEL (reference sequence). CDR3 sequence (DNA): TGTGCCAGCAGGGTAGCGGCCCACAATGAGCAGTTCTTC. Protein sequence: CASRVAAHNEQFF.

This clonotype was recorded a few times. The V gene is TRBV7-2, the J gene TRBJ2-7; 10 nucleotides align to TRBD2. The CDR3 has 17 amino acids. Germline lookup yields CDR1 SGHTA and CDR2 FQGNSA. V gave up 6 bases and J gave up 5 bases; unmatched junction bases: 16. The chain's CDR3 is CASRLSGTSAQAHEQYF. DNA for the CDR3: TGTGCCAGCAGGCTTTCCGGGACTAGCGCCCAGGCCCACGAGCAGTACTTC.

The sample holds a few counts of this clonotype. V and J are TRBV7-2 and TRBJ2-4; D is unresolved. Germline V gene data show CDR1 as SGHTA and CDR2 as FQGNSA. The CDR3 sequence is 16 residues long. V lost 1 base and J lost 0, with 10 bases in between. CDR3 in amino acids: CASSLGPSLAKNIQYF. CDR3 DNA sequence: TGTGCCAGCAGCTTAGGTCCGTCCCTAGCCAAAAACATTCAGTACTTC.

This clonotype showed up just a few times. V gene TRBV29-1 combines with J gene TRBJ2-3; the D is unclear. CDR3 size: 11 residues. Germline V gives CDR1 SQVTM, CDR2 ANQGSEA. The V and J ends lost 3 bases and 1 base respectively, with 2 bases between them. The CDR3 sequence: CSVEGTDTQYF. In DNA form, the CDR3 reads TGCAGCGTTGAGGGCACAGATACGCAGTATTTT.

This clonotype has a handful of counts. This chain uses TRBV7-8 with TRBJ2-3; the D is unclear. The germline V gene encodes CDR1 SGHVS and CDR2 FQNEAQ. The V gene lost 5 bases and the J gene lost 3 bases, with 0 bases spanning the gap. The CDR3 contains 10 residues. DNA for the CDR3: TGTGCCAGCAGCACAGATACGCAGTATTTT. It translates to CASSTDTQYF.

Remarks on this clonotype: A much larger clonotype is one base distant, so this may be a read error. The gene calls are TRBV3-1 and TRBJ2-2; no clear D. Germline-derived CDR1 and CDR2 are LGHDT and YNNKEL (reference sequence). CDR3 length equals 14 residues. The CDR3 nucleotides read TGTGCCAGCAACCAAGTCTACAACACCGGGGAGCTGTTTTTT. Protein sequence: CASNQVYNTGELFF.

The rearrangement joins TRBV5-1 to TRBJ1-1; possible D gene TRBD1, 6 bases. This CDR3 contains 14 residues. Trimming left V 0 bases short and J 5 bases short, with 11 bases between. CDR1 is SGHRS, CDR2 YFSETQ, per germline. CDR3 sequence: CASSLERGKTEAFF. CDR3 nucleotides: TGCGCCAGCAGCTTGGAGAGGGGGAAAACTGAAGCTTTCTTT.

This clonotype has more than one count but fewer than ten. The rearrangement uses TRBV5-4 and TRBJ1-1; no definite D call. CDR3 length: 13 amino acids. CDR1 is SGHNT, CDR2 YYREEE, per germline (reference sequence). Trimming removed 3 bases from V and 0 bases from J, with 6 bases in between. The CDR3 coding sequence is TGTGCCAGCAGCTCCGCAGTGAACACTGAAGCTTTCTTT. Its protein product is CASSSAVNTEAFF.

The chain recombines TRBV29-1 with TRBJ2-1; TRBD2 matches at 8 bases. With V trimmed by 0 bases and J by 3 bases, 19 bases remained unmatched. The CDR3 contains 20 residues. Germline assignment: CDR1 SQVTM and CDR2 ANQGSEA. The CDR3 protein is CSVEEGGSGMGGKSYNEQFF. The CDR3 DNA reads TGCAGCGTTGAAGAAGGCGGTAGCGGGATGGGGGGGAAGAGCTACAATGAGCAGTTCTTC.

V is TRBV2 and J is TRBJ2-2; a possible D gene is TRBD2 (5 bases). This CDR3 contains 14 residues. CDR1 and CDR2 from the germline V gene are SNHLY and FYNNEI. The V end lost 8 bases, the J end lost 2 bases, and 12 bases lay between the germline ends. CDR3 residues: CASLPDSNTGELFF. Here the CDR3 DNA reads TGTGCCAGCCTCCCGGACTCCAACACCGGGGAGCTGTTTTTT.

This clonotype was observed a handful of times. The genes are TRBV29-1 and TRBJ2-5; D is unresolved. The CDR3 totals 12 residues. The V and J ends lost 5 bases and 2 bases respectively, with 9 bases between them. In germline, CDR1 is SQVTM, CDR2 ANQGSEA. CDR3 residues: CSVITEQETQYF. For the CDR3, the DNA is TGCAGCGTTATAACAGAACAAGAGACCCAGTACTTC.

The V call is TRBV12-3 or TRBV12-4, the J call TRBJ1-2; 11 nucleotides line up with TRBD1. CDR3 size: 15 residues. V shed 5 bases and J 8 bases; nucleotides not matched to a gene: 10. CDR3 region: CASSPTGTGGLGYTF. In DNA form, the CDR3 reads TGTGCCAGCAGTCCCACCGGGACAGGGGGATTAGGCTACACCTTC.

This clonotype was detected only a few times. The gene calls are TRBV29-1 and TRBJ2-2; no clear D gene. The V end lost 6 bases, the J end lost 0 bases, and 14 bases lay between the germline ends. From germline, CDR1 is SQVTM and CDR2 ANQGSEA. This CDR3 contains 15 residues. DNA for the CDR3: TGCAGCGTAGCCTCTAGTCGAACGAACACCGGGGAGCTGTTTTTT. Residues: CSVASSRTNTGELFF.

This clonotype was seen at least ten times. The chain has TRBV7-9 and TRBJ2-1; tentative D call: TRBD2 (6 bases). Trimming removed 2 bases from V and 8 bases from J, with 13 bases in between. This CDR3 has 14 residues. Germline V lookup: CDR1 SEHNR, CDR2 FQNEAQ (reference sequence). Written as DNA, the CDR3 is TGTGCCAGCAGCTTAACCGGGAGACTTGATGAGCAGTTCTTC. Translation gives CASSLTGRLDEQFF.

This clonotype was seen more than once but under ten times. The chain carries TRBV20-1 and TRBJ1-4; TRBD1 agrees at 7 bases. Germline V lookup: CDR1 DFQATT, CDR2 SNEGSKA (reference sequence). J gave up 8 bases and V 0 bases, and 6 bases lay outside the gene matches. The CDR3 contains 14 residues. CDR3 loop: CSAREWAGGEKLFF. The CDR3 DNA reads as TGCAGTGCTAGAGAGTGGGCAGGGGGGGAAAAACTGTTTTTT.

In this sample, this clonotype turned up a few times. The chain combines TRBV29-1 with TRBJ2-1, with 9 bases matching TRBD2. The ends lost 8 bases at V and 6 bases at J; junction bases unmatched: 5. Per germline, CDR1 SQVTM and CDR2 ANQGSEA. The CDR3 extends over 12 amino acids. The CDR3 DNA sequence: TGCAGCCCTGGCGGGGGGGGCAATGAGCAGTTCTTC. It is translated as CSPGGGGNEQFF.

This sequence joins TRBV29-1 and TRBJ2-1; D gene unclear. Trimming removed 2 bases from V and 2 bases from J, with 13 bases in between. CDR3 length: 15 residues. Germline V gene lookup returns CDR1 SQVTM and CDR2 ANQGSEA. The CDR3 bases are TGCAGCGTTGAATATCAGCTAAGGGCCTACAATGAGCAGTTCTTC. Its protein product is CSVEYQLRAYNEQFF.